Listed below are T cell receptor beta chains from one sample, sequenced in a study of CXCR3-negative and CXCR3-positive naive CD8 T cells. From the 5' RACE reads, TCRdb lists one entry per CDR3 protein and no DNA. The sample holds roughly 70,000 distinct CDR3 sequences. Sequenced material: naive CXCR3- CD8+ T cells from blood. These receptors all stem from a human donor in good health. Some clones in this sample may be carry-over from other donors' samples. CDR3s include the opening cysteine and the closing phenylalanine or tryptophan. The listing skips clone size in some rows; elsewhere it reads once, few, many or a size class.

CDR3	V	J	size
CSASSGGATDTQYF	TRBV20-1	TRBJ2-3	NA
CSVGETGHHQETQYF	TRBV29-1	TRBJ2-5	NA
CASSLGRGRRSEQYF	TRBV27	TRBJ2-7	NA
CASSLAPGRSYEQYF	TRBV5-1	TRBJ2-7	NA
CAISDETSGSNEQFF	TRBV10-3	TRBJ2-1	NA
CASSQDVVWGGNTEAFF	TRBV4-3	TRBJ1-1	medium-sized
CASSLWVQGTGELFF	TRBV5-5	TRBJ2-2	NA
CASSLGTSGELFF	TRBV7-6	TRBJ2-2	NA
CASSLSRLADEQYF	TRBV5-1	TRBJ2-7	NA
CASSSTGGDQPQHF	TRBV27	TRBJ1-5	NA
CASSLAGPTYEQYF	TRBV11-1	TRBJ2-7	NA
CASRGFSYEQYF	TRBV6-8	TRBJ2-7	NA
CASRTGGNNEQFF	TRBV2	TRBJ2-1	NA
CASSPWDSTYEQYF	TRBV19	TRBJ2-7	NA
CASSLSEVMNTEAFF	TRBV7-2	TRBJ1-1	NA
CSVELGGVEQFF	TRBV29-1	TRBJ2-1	NA
CSVESRDRDNEQFF	TRBV29-1	TRBJ2-1	NA
CSVVPGGPSHGELFF	TRBV29-1	TRBJ2-2	NA
CSASGDRDYEQYF	TRBV20-1	TRBJ2-7	medium-sized
CASSSGQTPYEQYF	TRBV5-1	TRBJ2-7	NA
CASSSGSFGTGELFF	TRBV11-3	TRBJ2-2	NA
CASGLAKNIQYF	TRBV12-3/TRBV12-4	TRBJ2-4	NA
CASSISAGGKQPQHF	TRBV6-6	TRBJ1-5	NA
CASSSWTGGYGYTF	TRBV5-1	TRBJ1-2	NA
CATGEGARDNEQFF	TRBV6-6	TRBJ2-1	NA
CASSQDGWDSPIF	TRBV14	TRBJ2-1	NA
CSVGQYNEQFF	TRBV29-1	TRBJ2-1	NA
CASSVELNTEAFF	TRBV9	TRBJ1-1	NA
CASSQGTGLEETQYF	TRBV4-3	TRBJ2-5	NA
CSVLPEDRVNTGELFF	TRBV29-1	TRBJ2-2	NA
CATSRERGGYAYNEQFF	TRBV15	TRBJ2-1	NA
CASMRAGAYQETQYF	TRBV6-1	TRBJ2-5	NA
CSARTGGANTEAFF	TRBV29-1	TRBJ1-1	NA
CASDWSAHRTDTQYF	TRBV5-6	TRBJ2-3	NA
CASSFDDTQYF	TRBV7-9	TRBJ2-3	NA